Listed here are 9 T cell receptor beta chains from one sample, sequenced in a study of T-cell reconstitution after alpha-beta-depleted transplantation in children. A library of TCRbeta sequences, prepared with unique molecular identifiers, was generated. TCRdb reprocessed the PCR reads with MiXCR, giving one entry per CDR3 protein. The sample yields some 200,000 distinct CDR3 sequences, about 8.2% seen once. The sample in question was PBMCs, mostly from graft donor cells, obtained 360 days after TCRalphabeta/CD19-depleted stem cell transplant. The receptors derive from a male patient aged 2 to 9 who had a stem cell transplant for acute myeloid leukemia, so the T cells may come from the graft donor.

The V call is TRBV27, the J call TRBJ1-1, with 9 bases matching TRBD1. V dropped 1 base and J dropped 1; count of bases not matched to a gene: 13. Germline V gene lookup returns CDR1 MNHEY and CDR2 SMNVEV (reference sequence). This CDR3 spans 19 amino acids. The CDR3 is CASSLYRGPTGGRNTEAFF. CDR3 bases: TGTGCCAGCAGTTTATACAGGGGGCCCACGGGGGGACGGAACACTGAAGCTTTCTTT.

This clonotype was seen more than once but under ten times. The V call is TRBV10-3, the J call TRBJ1-3; D not certain. The CDR3 runs 13 residues. The V gene's germline CDR1 is ENHRY and CDR2 SYGVKD. Trimming shortened V by 8 bases and J by 8 bases, and 16 bases separated the two germline ends. The DNA for the CDR3 is TGTGCCATCGGACCCGGGTCGAGCGACACCATATATTTT. This codes for CAIGPGSSDTIYF.

The CDR3 DNA reads TGCGCCAGCAGTAACCAGCCCTTTGAGACCCAGTACTTC. As protein: CASSNQPFETQYF. The rearrangement uses TRBV5-1 and TRBJ2-5; D not resolved. Germline V gene data show CDR1 as SGHRS and CDR2 as YFSETQ. The length of the CDR3 is 13 residues. Between the trimmed V and J ends, which lost 5 bases and 5 bases, there was a span of 13 bases.

In its sample, this clonotype was seen many times. The chain joins TRBV29-1 to TRBJ2-2; TRBD2 might be the D (7 bases). Germline loops: CDR1 SQVTM, CDR2 ANQGSEA. The CDR3 spans 14 residues. Trimming pared 4 bases from V and 0 bases from J, leaving 9 bases between. The CDR3 coding sequence is TGCAGCGTTGGGGGGGGCGCGAACACCGGGGAGCTGTTTTTT. It codes for CSVGGGANTGELFF.

The chain couples TRBV4-3 to TRBJ1-2; 9 bases agree with TRBD1. Germline lookup yields CDR1 LGHNA and CDR2 YSLEER. The CDR3 covers 15 residues. The trim removed 3 bases at V and 4 bases at J, leaving 6 bases unmatched. The DNA for the CDR3 is TGCGCCAGCAGCCAGGCACAGGGGGCAGGCTATGGCTACACCTTC. This gives the protein CASSQAQGAGYGYTF.

The chain recombines TRBV21-1 with TRBJ2-2; the table's TRBD1 call for D was not verified on the DNA. TRBV21-1 is a pseudogene. The CDR3 extends over 17 amino acids. The DNA of the CDR3 is TGTGCCAGCGCTCGGAGGTACCCAACTGGGGCGACCGGGGAGCTGTTTTTT. The encoded protein is CASARRYPTGATGELFF.

The V and J genes are TRBV20-1 and TRBJ2-2; the D is unclear. Germline CDR1 reads DFQATT; CDR2 reads SNEGSKA (reference sequence). Trimming left V 0 bases short and J 4 bases short, with 6 bases between. This CDR3 is 13 amino acids long. Written as DNA, the CDR3 is TGCAGTGCTAGAGATACCCTCACCGGGGAGCTGTTTTTT. Translating gives CSARDTLTGELFF.

V usage is TRBV28 and J usage is TRBJ1-6, with D unresolved. V dropped 2 bases and J dropped 8 bases, with 4 bases sitting between them. The CDR3 contains 12 residues. Germline V lookup: CDR1 MDHEN, CDR2 SYDVKM. CDR3 residues: CASSLEYSPLHF. In DNA, the CDR3 is TGTGCCAGCAGTTTAGAGTATTCACCCCTCCACTTT.

This clonotype was seen a few times. The V call is TRBV5-1, the J call TRBJ2-1; TRBD2 aligns across 13 bases. Unmatched junction bases numbered 6, after V lost 4 bases and J lost 8 bases. The length of the CDR3 is 15 residues. Germline CDR1 is SGHRS and CDR2 is YFSETQ. The CDR3 sequence: CASSVLAGGPYEQFF. In DNA form, the CDR3 reads TGCGCCAGCAGCGTACTAGCGGGGGGGCCGTATGAGCAGTTCTTC.